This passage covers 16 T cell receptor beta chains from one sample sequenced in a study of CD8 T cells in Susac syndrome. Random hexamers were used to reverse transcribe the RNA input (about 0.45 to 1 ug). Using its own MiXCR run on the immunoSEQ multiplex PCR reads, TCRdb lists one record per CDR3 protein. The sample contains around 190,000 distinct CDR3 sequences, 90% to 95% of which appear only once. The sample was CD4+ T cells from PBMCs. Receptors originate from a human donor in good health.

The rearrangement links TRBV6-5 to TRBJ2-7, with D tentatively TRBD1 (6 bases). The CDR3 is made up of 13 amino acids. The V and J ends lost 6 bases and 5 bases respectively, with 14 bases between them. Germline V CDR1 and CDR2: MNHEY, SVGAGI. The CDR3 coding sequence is TGTGCCAGCAGCCACCAGGGGATCAACGAGCAGTACTTC. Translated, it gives CASSHQGINEQYF.

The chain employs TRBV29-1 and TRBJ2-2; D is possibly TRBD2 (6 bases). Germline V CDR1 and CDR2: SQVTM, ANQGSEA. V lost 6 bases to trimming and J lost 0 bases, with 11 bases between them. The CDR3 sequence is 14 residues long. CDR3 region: CSVTGLSNTGELFF. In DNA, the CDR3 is TGCAGCGTGACGGGACTCTCGAACACCGGGGAGCTGTTTTTT.

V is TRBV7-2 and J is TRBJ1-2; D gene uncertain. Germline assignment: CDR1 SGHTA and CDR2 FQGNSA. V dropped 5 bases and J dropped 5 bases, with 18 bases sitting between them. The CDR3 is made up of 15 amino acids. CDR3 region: CASSIRNPLGYGYTF. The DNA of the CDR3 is TGTGCCAGCAGCATCCGAAACCCCCTTGGGTATGGCTACACCTTC.

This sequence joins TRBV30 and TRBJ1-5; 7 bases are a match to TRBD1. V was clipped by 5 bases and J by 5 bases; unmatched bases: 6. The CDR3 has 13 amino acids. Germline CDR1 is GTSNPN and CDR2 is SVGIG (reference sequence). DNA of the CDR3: TGTGCCTGGGCGACAGGGAAGGATCAGCCCCAGCATTTT. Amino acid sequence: CAWATGKDQPQHF.

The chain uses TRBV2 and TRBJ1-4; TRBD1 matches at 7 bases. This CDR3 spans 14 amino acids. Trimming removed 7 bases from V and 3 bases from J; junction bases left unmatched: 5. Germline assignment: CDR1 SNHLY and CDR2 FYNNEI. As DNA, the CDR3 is TGTGCCAGCATAAACAGGGGTCCTAATGAAAAACTGTTTTTT. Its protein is CASINRGPNEKLFF.

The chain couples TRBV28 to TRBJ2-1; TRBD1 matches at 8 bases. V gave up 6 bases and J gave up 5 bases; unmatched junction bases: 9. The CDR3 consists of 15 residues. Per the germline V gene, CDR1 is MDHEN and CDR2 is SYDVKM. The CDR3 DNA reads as TGTGCCAGCAGCGATTGGACAGGGTCCCACAATGAGCAGTTCTTC. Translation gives CASSDWTGSHNEQFF.

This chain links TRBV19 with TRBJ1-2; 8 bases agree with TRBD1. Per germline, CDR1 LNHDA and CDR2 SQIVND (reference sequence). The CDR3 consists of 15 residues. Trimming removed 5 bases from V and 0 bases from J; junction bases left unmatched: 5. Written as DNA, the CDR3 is TGTGCCAGTAGTTCCAGGGGGCGGTCTAACTATGGCTACACCTTC. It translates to CASSSRGRSNYGYTF.

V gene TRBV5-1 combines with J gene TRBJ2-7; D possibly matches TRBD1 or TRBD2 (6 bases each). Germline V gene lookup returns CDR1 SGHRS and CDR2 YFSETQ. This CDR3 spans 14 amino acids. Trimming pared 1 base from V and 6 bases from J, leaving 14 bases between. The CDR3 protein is CASSLKGQAGEQYV. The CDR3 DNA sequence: TGCGCCAGCAGCTTGAAGGGACAAGCGGGCGAGCAGTACGTC.

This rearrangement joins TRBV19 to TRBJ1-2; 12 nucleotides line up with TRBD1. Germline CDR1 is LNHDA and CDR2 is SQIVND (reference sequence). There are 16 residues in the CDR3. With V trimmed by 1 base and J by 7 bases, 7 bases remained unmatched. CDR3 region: CASSIAGDRGRGGYTF. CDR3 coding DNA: TGTGCCAGTAGTATAGCTGGGGACAGGGGGCGCGGTGGCTACACCTTC.

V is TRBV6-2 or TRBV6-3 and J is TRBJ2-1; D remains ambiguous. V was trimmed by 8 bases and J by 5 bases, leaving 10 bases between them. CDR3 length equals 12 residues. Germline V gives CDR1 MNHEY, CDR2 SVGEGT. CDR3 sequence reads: CASRPLDNEQFF. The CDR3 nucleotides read TGTGCCAGCCGTCCACTCGACAATGAGCAGTTCTTC.

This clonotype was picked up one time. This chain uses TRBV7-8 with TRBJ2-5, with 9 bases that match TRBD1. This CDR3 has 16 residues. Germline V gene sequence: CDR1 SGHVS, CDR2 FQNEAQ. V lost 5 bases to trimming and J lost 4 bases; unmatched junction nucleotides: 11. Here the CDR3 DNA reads TGTGCCAGCAGCCCGCGGGCGGGACAGGGTGGAGAGACCCAGTACTTC. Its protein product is CASSPRAGQGGETQYF.

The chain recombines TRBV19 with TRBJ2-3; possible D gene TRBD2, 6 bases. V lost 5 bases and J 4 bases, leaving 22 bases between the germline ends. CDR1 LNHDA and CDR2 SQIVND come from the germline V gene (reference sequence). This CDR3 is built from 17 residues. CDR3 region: CASSSLRRGGGPDTQYF. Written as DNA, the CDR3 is TGTGCCAGTAGTTCCCTACGGCGGGGTGGGGGTCCAGATACGCAGTATTTT. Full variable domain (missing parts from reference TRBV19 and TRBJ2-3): DGGITQSPKYLFRKEGQNVTLSCEQNLNHDAMYWYRQDPGQGLRLIYYSQIVNDFQKGDIAEGYSVSREKKESFPLTVTSAQKNPTAFYLCASSSLRRGGGPDTQYFGPGTRLTVL.

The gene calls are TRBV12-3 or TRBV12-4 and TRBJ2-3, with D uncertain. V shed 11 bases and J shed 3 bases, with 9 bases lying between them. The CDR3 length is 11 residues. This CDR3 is CACGMTDTQYF. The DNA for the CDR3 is TGTGCCTGCGGAATGACAGATACGCAGTATTTT.

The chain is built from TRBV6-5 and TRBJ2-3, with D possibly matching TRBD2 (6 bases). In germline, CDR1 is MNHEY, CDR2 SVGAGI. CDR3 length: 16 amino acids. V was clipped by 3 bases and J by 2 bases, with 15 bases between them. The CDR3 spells CASSYGWRGPTDTQYF. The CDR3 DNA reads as TGTGCCAGCAGTTATGGGTGGCGGGGTCCCACAGATACGCAGTATTTT.

The CDR3 reads CASSQGPGSSYNSPLHF. In DNA, the CDR3 is TGTGCCAGCAGCCAGGGACCGGGAAGCTCCTATAATTCACCCCTCCACTTT. V usage is TRBV3-1 and J usage is TRBJ1-6, with D perhaps TRBD1 (5 bases). The CDR3 is made up of 17 amino acids. V lost 3 bases to trimming and J lost 0 bases, with 12 bases between them. Germline loops: CDR1 LGHDT, CDR2 YNNKEL (reference sequence).

CDR3 nucleotides: TGTGCCAGCAGTTACTCGGACGGGACCTACGAGCAGTACGTC. This sequence encodes CASSYSDGTYEQYV. The chain couples TRBV6-2 or TRBV6-3 to TRBJ2-7, with D perhaps TRBD2 (5 bases). V lost 0 bases to trimming and J lost 2 bases, with 8 bases between them. Germline V lookup: CDR1 MNHEY, CDR2 SVGEGT. The CDR3 is 14 residues long.